These 14 T cell receptor beta chains came from one sample sequenced in a study of radiotherapy plus CTLA-4 blockade in lung cancer. Repertoires were generated with immunoSEQ multiplex PCR, while TCRdb's copy carries only in-frame clones and drops some. The table includes roughly 93,000 clones, about 81% detected once. This specimen consisted of peripheral blood, obtained from a patient treated with radiotherapy plus ipilimumab. Receptors were obtained from a human donor with non-small cell lung cancer who had a partial response to radiotherapy plus ipilimumab.

J is TRBJ1-1 and V is TRBV7-2; 12 nucleotides line up with TRBD1. With V trimmed by 1 base and J by 11 bases, 8 bases remained unmatched. CDR3 size: 15 residues. Looked up from germline, CDR1 is SGHTA and CDR2 is FQGNSA. DNA of the CDR3: TGTGCCAGCAGCTTAGTGAGGGGACAGGGGGCGCATGCTTTCTTT. As protein: CASSLVRGQGAHAFF. Full variable domain (outside the CDR3, taken from reference TRBV7-2 and TRBJ1-1): GAGVSQSPSNKVTEKGKDVELRCDPISGHTALYWYRQSLGQGLEFLIYFQGNSAPDKSGLPSDRFSAERTGGSVSTLTIQRTQQEDSAVYLCASSLVRGQGAHAFFGQGTRLTVV.

The chain uses TRBV6-1 and TRBJ1-2; TRBD1 matches at 8 bases. The trim removed 6 bases at V and 8 bases at J, leaving 11 bases unmatched. Germline V gene lookup returns CDR1 MNHNS and CDR2 SASEGT. This CDR3 spans 14 amino acids. The CDR3: CASSLTGAFRGYTF. For the CDR3, the DNA is TGTGCCAGCAGCCTGACAGGGGCATTTCGGGGCTACACCTTC.

This clone has a single count. The CDR3 bases are TGCGCCAGCAGCCAAGATCGGTATGGGGCCAACGTCCTGACTTTC. It is translated as CASSQDRYGANVLTF. This chain links TRBV4-1 with TRBJ2-6; D not certain. CDR1 is MGHRA and CDR2 is YSYEKL in the germline V gene. Trimming left V 0 bases short and J 3 bases short, with 6 bases between. The CDR3 consists of 15 residues.

The rearrangement joins TRBV5-1 to TRBJ2-3; 7 bases are a match to TRBD1. Germline lookup yields CDR1 SGHRS and CDR2 YFSETQ. The CDR3 length is 15 residues. V lost 1 base, J lost 5 bases, and 7 bases stayed unmatched. In DNA, the CDR3 is TGCGCCAGCAGCTTGACAGGGGCGAGTAAAGATACGCAGTATTTT. Protein sequence: CASSLTGASKDTQYF.

This clone occurred once. The rearrangement links TRBV10-3 to TRBJ2-7; 10 bases match TRBD2. The germline gives CDR1 ENHRY, CDR2 SYGVKD. Trimming cost V 6 bases and J 0 bases; bases outside gene matches: 5. The CDR3 extends over 15 amino acids. The CDR3 sequence is CAIRGLADSSYEQYF. Here the CDR3 DNA reads TGTGCCATCAGAGGACTAGCGGACTCCTCCTACGAGCAGTACTTC.

The chain uses TRBV18 and TRBJ2-6; 7 bases match TRBD1. Germline V gives CDR1 KGHSH, CDR2 LQKENI. The length of the CDR3 is 19 residues. The J segment lost 0 bases and the V segment lost 2 bases, leaving 10 bases of the junction unmatched. CDR3 DNA sequence: TGTGCCAGCTCACCATTTCGAGGCAGGGGGAACTCTGGGGCCAACGTCCTGACTTTC. Its protein is CASSPFRGRGNSGANVLTF.

This clone was observed a handful of times. V usage is TRBV27 and J usage is TRBJ2-5; D is possibly TRBD1 (6 bases). The germline V gene encodes CDR1 MNHEY and CDR2 SMNVEV (reference sequence). V was trimmed by 6 bases and J by 2 bases, leaving 13 bases between them. The length of the CDR3 is 14 residues. In nucleotides, the CDR3 is TGTGCCAGCAGACACTCGGACAGACAAGAGACCCAGTACTTC. This codes for CASRHSDRQETQYF.

The chain uses TRBV27 and TRBJ1-6; 8 positions match TRBD1. Trimming at V came to 6 bases and at J to 10 bases, leaving 11 bases not matched to a gene. The CDR3 totals 15 residues. Looked up from germline, CDR1 is MNHEY and CDR2 is SMNVEV (reference sequence). In nucleotides, the CDR3 is TGTGCCAGCAGGCTCCCAGGACAGGGTTTCTCACCCCTCCACTTT. Its translation: CASRLPGQGFSPLHF.

The rearrangement links TRBV7-9 to TRBJ2-2, with D perhaps TRBD1 (6 bases). The CDR3 has 15 residues. Trimming cost V 4 bases and J 4 bases, with 13 bases left between them. Germline CDR1 and CDR2: SEHNR and FQNEAQ (reference sequence). CDR3 loop: CASSSTLQGTGELFF. CDR3 DNA: TGTGCCAGCAGCTCCACACTACAGGGCACCGGGGAGCTGTTTTTT.

The genes are TRBV2 and TRBJ1-2; the D gene is possibly TRBD1 (5 bases). With 4 bases removed from V and 2 bases from J, the gap between germline ends came to 5 bases. Per the germline V gene, CDR1 is SNHLY and CDR2 is FYNNEI. The CDR3 runs 12 residues. CDR3: CASSGQNYGYTF. The CDR3 coding sequence is TGTGCCAGCAGTGGACAGAACTATGGCTACACCTTC.

The V gene is TRBV5-1, the J gene TRBJ2-7; TRBD1 matches 8 bases. The length of the CDR3 is 14 residues. CDR1 is SGHRS, CDR2 YFSETQ, per germline. J was trimmed by 3 bases and V by 6 bases; bases with no gene match: 8. CDR3 sequence (DNA): TGCGCCAGCAAGAAGGCAGGGGGCAACTACGAGCAGTACTTC. It specifies CASKKAGGNYEQYF.

The chain is built from TRBV5-1 and TRBJ2-7; no definite D call. This CDR3 comprises 11 residues. V lost 0 bases and J 7 bases, leaving 5 bases between the germline ends. Per germline, CDR1 SGHRS and CDR2 YFSETQ. The DNA for the CDR3 is TGCGCCAGCAGCTTGGACTGGGAGCAGTACTTC. Its protein is CASSLDWEQYF.

J is TRBJ2-1 and V is TRBV9; D not resolved. With 0 bases removed from V and 3 bases from J, the gap between germline ends came to 7 bases. CDR3 length: 14 residues. CDR1 is SGDLS and CDR2 is YYNGEE in the germline V gene. Written as DNA, the CDR3 is TGTGCCAGCAGCGTAGGTGCGGACTACAATGAGCAGTTCTTC. It specifies CASSVGADYNEQFF.

This clone was counted once. The genes are TRBV2 and TRBJ2-1, with D possibly matching TRBD1 (6 bases). Trimming removed 5 bases from V and 7 bases from J, with 15 bases in between. From germline, CDR1 is SNHLY and CDR2 FYNNEI. The CDR3 has 14 residues. This CDR3 is CASSNRATGNEQFF. As DNA, the CDR3 is TGTGCCAGCAGTAACAGGGCAACGGGGAATGAGCAGTTCTTC.